This entry features one T cell receptor (beta chain) sequence. Antigen specificity is unknown. Isolated RNA was reverse transcribed into cDNA used as the sequencing template. Sequencing was performed with immunoSEQ multiplex PCR; in TCRdb, only in-frame clones are kept and a portion is missing. This table has roughly 100,000 clones, more than 55% appearing once. This record comes from a study of CD8+ T cells in alopecia areata. Study-wide results and limits: For patients receiving tofacitinib, scalp clonality and expanded CD8+ clones among the top 100 significantly decreased. During tofacitinib treatment, many expanded lesional clones remained in scalp and blood. The study also sequences resident alphabeta T cells of normal skin in scalp samples.

CDR3 size: 13 residues. V was cut by 5 bases and J by 4 bases, with 11 bases left in between. The germline CDR1 and CDR2 sequences are SGHTA and FQGTGA. Documented treatment: oral pan-JAK inhibitor, 5-10 mg twice daily. The sequenced sample was CD8+ T cells sorted from blood, obtained at week 4, from a patient treated with tofacitinib. This chain connects TRBV7-3 to TRBJ1-1, with no clear D. This TCR came from a human donor with alopecia areata. The CDR3 nucleotides are TGTGCCAGCAGCCCCTCGGGCCCCACTGAAGCTTTCTTT. This sequence encodes CASSPSGPTEAFF.